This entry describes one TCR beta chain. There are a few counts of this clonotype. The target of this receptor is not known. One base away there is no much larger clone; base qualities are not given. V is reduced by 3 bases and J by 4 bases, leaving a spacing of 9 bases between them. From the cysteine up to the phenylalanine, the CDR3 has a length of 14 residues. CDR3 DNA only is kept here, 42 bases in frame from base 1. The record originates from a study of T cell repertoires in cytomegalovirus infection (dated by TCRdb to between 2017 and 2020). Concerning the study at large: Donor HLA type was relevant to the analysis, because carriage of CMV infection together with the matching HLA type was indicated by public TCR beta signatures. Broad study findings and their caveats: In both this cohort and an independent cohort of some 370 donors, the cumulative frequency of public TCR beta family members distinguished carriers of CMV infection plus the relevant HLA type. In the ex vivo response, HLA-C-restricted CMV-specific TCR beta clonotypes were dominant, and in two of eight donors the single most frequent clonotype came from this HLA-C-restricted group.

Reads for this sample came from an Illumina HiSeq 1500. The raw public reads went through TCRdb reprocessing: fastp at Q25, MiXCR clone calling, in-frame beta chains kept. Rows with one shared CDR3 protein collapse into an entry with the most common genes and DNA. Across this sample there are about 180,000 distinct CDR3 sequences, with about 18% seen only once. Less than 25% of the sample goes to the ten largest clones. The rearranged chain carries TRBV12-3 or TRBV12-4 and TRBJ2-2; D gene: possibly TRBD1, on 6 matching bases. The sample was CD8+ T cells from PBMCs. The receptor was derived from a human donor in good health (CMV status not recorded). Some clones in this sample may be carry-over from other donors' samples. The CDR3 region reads CASSLGASTGELFF. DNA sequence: TGTGCCAGCAGTTTGGGGGCTAGCACCGGGGAGCTGTTTTTT.